A selection of T cell receptor beta chains follows, all from one sample in a study of blood T cell repertoires in COVID-19. Method: immunoSEQ multiplex PCR; TCRdb's copy keeps in-frame clones and lacks some. The data hold roughly 140,000 clones, with around 74% observed a single time. Sequenced: peripheral blood. The receptor source for this set is a woman older than 75 with acute or convalescent COVID-19. Both conserved end residues are part of each CDR3. A D gene is named only where the DNA matches it firmly. Size values are once, few and many counts, or a class for expanded clones, and some rows have none.

v_gene	d_gene	j_gene	abundance	CDR3aa	CDR3nt
TRBV18	TRBD2	TRBJ2-1	NA	CASSPPGSGSSYNEQFF	TGTGCCAGCTCACCGCCGGGGAGCGGGAGCTCCTACAATGAGCAGTTCTTC
TRBV7-2	NA	TRBJ2-1	few	CASSLSSPGVALFF	TGTGCCAGCAGCTTATCAAGTCCCGGAGTAGCCCTGTTCTTC
TRBV5-1	NA	TRBJ1-4	NA	CASRVTGNNGEKLFF	TGCGCCAGCAGAGTAACAGGGAACAATGGCGAAAAACTGTTTTTT
TRBV6-5	NA	TRBJ1-2	NA	CASSDTTNYGYTF	TGTGCCAGCAGCGACACAACTAACTATGGCTACACCTTC
TRBV7-2	TRBD2	TRBJ2-3	NA	CASSLVAGGESTQYF	TGTGCCAGCAGCTTAGTAGCGGGGGGAGAGAGTACGCAGTATTTT
TRBV6-5	NA	TRBJ2-7	NA	CASSSGGGAYEQYF	TGTGCCAGCAGTTCGGGCGGCGGGGCCTACGAGCAGTACTTC
TRBV6-2/TRBV6-3	TRBD1	TRBJ1-2	NA	CASSYGTGAIGGRTGNYGYTF	TGTGCCAGCAGTTACGGGACAGGGGCAATCGGTGGCCGGACGGGGAACTATGGCTACACCTTC
TRBV3-1/TRBV3-2	TRBD1	TRBJ1-1	NA	CASSPTGGNTEAFF	TGTGCCAGCAGCCCGACAGGGGGGAACACTGAAGCTTTCTTT
TRBV7-6	TRBD1	TRBJ1-4	NA	CASSSNGQARNEKLFF	TGTGCCAGCAGCTCAAACGGACAGGCGCGTAATGAAAAACTGTTTTTT
TRBV5-1	NA	TRBJ1-3	NA	CASRPSSGNTIYF	TGCGCCAGCAGACCGAGCTCTGGAAACACCATATATTTT
TRBV18	TRBD1	TRBJ1-6	NA	CASSPTATGLSGNSPLHF	TGTGCCAGCTCACCAACAGCGACAGGGTTAAGTGGAAATTCACCCCTCCACTTT
TRBV18	NA	TRBJ2-1	NA	CASSPPRQGFYNEQFF	TGTGCCAGCTCACCACCGAGGCAGGGGTTCTACAATGAGCAGTTCTTC
TRBV30	NA	TRBJ1-4	NA	CAWSDPGEAGKLFF	TGTGCCTGGAGTGACCCAGGAGAAGCGGGAAAACTGTTTTTT
TRBV5-1	NA	TRBJ1-2	NA	CASSLDGRALNYGYTF	TGCGCCAGCAGCTTGGATGGCAGGGCCCTTAACTATGGCTACACCTTC
TRBV7-9	NA	TRBJ1-5	NA	CASSLGQNTHQHF	TGTGCCAGCAGCTTAGGTCAAAATACACACCAGCATTTT
TRBV5-6	NA	TRBJ1-1	NA	CASSFGQSRSEAFF	TGTGCCAGCAGCTTCGGACAGAGTCGGAGTGAAGCTTTCTTT
TRBV6-5	NA	TRBJ1-2	NA	CASSYGQTNYGYTF	TGTGCCAGCAGTTACGGACAGACTAACTATGGCTACACCTTC
TRBV11-3	NA	TRBJ1-1	NA	CASSLGGRNTEAFF	TGTGCCAGCAGCTTAGGAGGGAGGAACACTGAAGCTTTCTTT
TRBV14	NA	TRBJ2-7	NA	CASSQTLTGSPREQYF	TGTGCCAGCAGCCAGACTTTAACAGGTTCGCCGCGCGAGCAGTACTTC
TRBV18	NA	TRBJ2-5	NA	CASSPASQETQYF	TGTGCCAGCTCACCCGCCAGCCAAGAGACCCAGTACTTC
TRBV2	TRBD1	TRBJ1-2	NA	CASRADRNYGYTF	TGTGCCAGCAGAGCGGACAGGAACTATGGCTACACCTTC
TRBV11-2	TRBD2	TRBJ2-1	NA	CASSHSGSMGNEQFF	TGTGCCAGCAGCCATAGCGGGAGCATGGGCAATGAGCAGTTCTTC
TRBV7-9	TRBD2	TRBJ2-1	NA	CASSLISGSHNEQFF	TGTGCCAGCAGCTTGATTAGCGGGAGCCACAATGAGCAGTTCTTC
TRBV18	NA	TRBJ1-3	NA	CASSKAEGTNTIYF	TGTGCCAGCTCAAAGGCAGAGGGAACCAACACCATATATTTT
TRBV19	TRBD1	TRBJ1-1	few	CASSRPTGRNTEAFF	TGTGCCAGTAGCCGCCCGACAGGGAGGAACACTGAAGCTTTCTTT
TRBV4-2	NA	TRBJ1-1	NA	CASSRVGGTEAFF	TGTGCCAGCAGCCGTGTGGGAGGCACTGAAGCTTTCTTT
TRBV5-1	NA	TRBJ2-3	few	CASSLGTSTDTQYF	TGCGCCAGCAGCTTGGGGACTAGCACAGATACGCAGTATTTT
TRBV7-2	NA	TRBJ2-5	NA	CASSLSGTPGETQYF	TGTGCCAGCAGCTTGTCGGGGACTCCTGGAGAGACCCAGTACTTC
TRBV25-1	TRBD1	TRBJ1-4	NA	CASSVTGGGEKLFF	TGTGCCAGCAGTGTGACAGGGGGAGGAGAAAAACTGTTTTTT
TRBV7-3	NA	TRBJ2-2	NA	CASSSFPGELFF	TGTGCCAGCAGCTCGTTCCCCGGGGAGCTGTTTTTT
TRBV10-3	NA	TRBJ1-4	NA	CAISESGSRTNEKLFF	TGTGCCATCAGTGAGTCTGGCTCCAGAACTAATGAAAAACTGTTTTTT
TRBV10-1	NA	TRBJ2-1	NA	CASSASSDGKQFF	TGCGCCAGCAGTGCGAGTTCCGACGGGAAGCAGTTCTTC
TRBV9	TRBD1	TRBJ1-1	NA	CASSPRQGRGYTEAFF	TGTGCCAGCAGCCCTCGACAGGGACGAGGTTACACTGAAGCTTTCTTT
TRBV4-2	TRBD2	TRBJ2-2	NA	CASSLVGGDTGELFF	TGTGCCAGCAGCCTCGTGGGGGGGGACACCGGGGAGCTGTTTTTT
TRBV7-9	NA	TRBJ2-1	NA	CASSLNGGSGEQFF	TGTGCCAGCAGCTTAAATGGGGGGTCCGGTGAGCAGTTCTTC
TRBV6-6	TRBD2	TRBJ2-1	NA	CASTRLGRGNEQFF	TGTGCCAGCACCCGTCTCGGGAGGGGGAATGAGCAGTTCTTC
TRBV6-1	NA	TRBJ2-1	once	CASSDTQLTAPREQFF	TGTGCCAGCAGTGACACCCAGTTGACAGCCCCTAGGGAGCAGTTCTTC
TRBV4-2	TRBD2	TRBJ2-3	NA	CASSQAPWSGGGGDTQYF	TGTGCCAGCAGCCAAGCTCCCTGGTCCGGCGGGGGGGGAGATACGCAGTATTTT
TRBV18	NA	TRBJ1-3	NA	CASSPPSVHRTGNTIYF	TGTGCCAGCTCACCACCGTCTGTGCACAGGACCGGAAACACCATATATTTT
TRBV18	TRBD1	TRBJ2-7	NA	CASQPTPGQGTYEQYF	TGTGCCAGCCAACCCACGCCGGGACAGGGTACCTACGAGCAGTACTTC
TRBV12-3/TRBV12-4	NA	TRBJ1-1	NA	CASSLQGFTEAFF	TGTGCCAGCAGTTTACAGGGGTTCACTGAAGCTTTCTTT
TRBV6-5	NA	TRBJ2-7	NA	CASSYGGLSAYEQYF	TGTGCCAGCAGTTACGGAGGACTTAGCGCTTACGAGCAGTACTTC
TRBV10-3	NA	TRBJ2-2	few	CAISESSGTNTGELFF	TGTGCCATCAGTGAGTCTTCCGGGACAAACACCGGGGAGCTGTTTTTT
TRBV7-2	NA	TRBJ2-1	NA	CASSLRQGNNEQFF	TGTGCCAGCAGCTTGCGGCAGGGCAACAATGAGCAGTTCTTC
TRBV30	NA	TRBJ2-1	NA	CAWSSGGEQFF	TGTGCCTGGAGTTCCGGCGGGGAGCAGTTCTTC
TRBV9	TRBD1	TRBJ2-1	NA	CASSADRGNEQFF	TGTGCCAGCAGCGCCGACAGGGGGAATGAGCAGTTCTTC
TRBV6-5	NA	TRBJ1-6	NA	CASNRGSLEAPLHF	TGTGCCAGCAACCGAGGATCCTTGGAGGCACCCCTCCACTTT
TRBV5-4	TRBD1	TRBJ1-4	NA	CASSLGGGVEKLFF	TGTGCCAGCAGCTTGGGAGGGGGCGTTGAAAAACTGTTTTTT
TRBV5-1	TRBD2	TRBJ2-1	NA	CASSLLAGGRNEQFF	TGCGCCAGCAGCTTACTAGCGGGAGGGAGAAATGAGCAGTTCTTC
TRBV30	NA	TRBJ1-2	NA	CAWSMEEGYGYTF	TGTGCCTGGAGTATGGAGGAGGGCTATGGCTACACCTTC
TRBV5-3	NA	TRBJ1-5	NA	CARSLFGQEDQPQHF	TGTGCCAGAAGCTTGTTTGGCCAGGAGGATCAGCCCCAGCATTTT
TRBV7-2	TRBD2	TRBJ2-5	NA	CASSSNLPSGGVKETQYF	TGTGCCAGCAGCTCAAACCTCCCTAGCGGGGGGGTTAAAGAGACCCAGTACTTC
TRBV4-2	NA	TRBJ2-1	NA	CASSQVSDNPYREQFF	TGTGCCAGCAGCCAAGTTTCCGACAACCCGTACCGTGAGCAGTTCTTC
TRBV29-1	NA	TRBJ2-3	NA	CSVSETTDTQYF	TGCAGCGTCTCGGAGACCACAGATACGCAGTATTTT
TRBV6-2/TRBV6-3	TRBD2	TRBJ2-5	NA	CASSTGLTSGGQETQYF	TGTGCCAGCAGTACCGGCCTTACTAGCGGGGGACAAGAGACCCAGTACTTC